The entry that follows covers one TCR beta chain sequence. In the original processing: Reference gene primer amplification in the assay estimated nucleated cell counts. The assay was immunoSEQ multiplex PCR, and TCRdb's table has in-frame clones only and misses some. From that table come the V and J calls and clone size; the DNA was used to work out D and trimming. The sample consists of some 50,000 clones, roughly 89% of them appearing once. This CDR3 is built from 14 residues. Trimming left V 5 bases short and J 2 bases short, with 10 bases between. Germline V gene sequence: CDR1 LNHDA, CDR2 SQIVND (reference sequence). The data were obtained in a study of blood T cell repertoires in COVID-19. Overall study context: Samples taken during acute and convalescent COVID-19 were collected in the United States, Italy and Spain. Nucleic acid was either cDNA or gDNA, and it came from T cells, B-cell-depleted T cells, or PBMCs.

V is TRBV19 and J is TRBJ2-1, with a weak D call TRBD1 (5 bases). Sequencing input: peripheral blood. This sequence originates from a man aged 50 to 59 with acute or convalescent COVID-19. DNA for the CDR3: TGTGCCAGTAGTTTTCAGGGAACCTACAATGAGCAGTTCTTC. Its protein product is CASSFQGTYNEQFF.